The subject of this entry is one T cell receptor beta chain. No antigen is known for it. Prior autoimmune disease or systemic immunosuppression barred patients. The data are from a study of OX40 agonist ivuxolimab in advanced cancers. The study, taken as a whole, reports: Compared with others, partial responders at 0.1-3.0 mg/kg displayed clonal expansion among the lowest. Researchers did not determine the expanded peripheral T cells' antigen specificity.

CDR3 length: 14 residues. The V gene lost 0 bases and the J gene lost 8 bases, with 10 bases spanning the gap. Germline V CDR1 and CDR2: LGHNA, YSLEER. TCRdb keeps only in-frame clones here, not all; method: immunoSEQ multiplex PCR. Of 25,000 to 30,000 clones detected, 80% to 85% appear once; the ten largest clones hold roughly a fifth. This clonotype originated in an adult with an advanced solid tumor such as melanoma, head and neck, liver or kidney cancer. The sample in question was CD4+ or CD8+ T cells sorted from blood, obtained in a trial of the OX40 agonist ivuxolimab. The chain joins TRBV4-3 to TRBJ1-4, with D unclear. The CDR3 DNA sequence: TGCGCCAGCAGCCAAGATTCGAACTCCGAAAAACTGTTTTTT. Its protein is CASSQDSNSEKLFF.